The rows below give T cell receptor beta chains drawn from one sample of a study of shared clonotypes between healthy human individuals. Sequencing used immunoSEQ multiplex PCR; TCRdb keeps in-frame clones, though not all of them. In the table there are around 1.5 million clones, nearly 99% of which are singletons. Sequenced sample: naive CD4+ T cells sorted from blood. The source is a young man in good health. Both conserved end residues are part of each CDR3. The D gene is left open where the match is weak. Where a row states a size, it is once, few, many or the class of an expanded clone; other rows omit it.

>TRBV5-1|TRBJ2-2|-|TRBD1
CASSRTGPTGELFF
TGCGCCAGCAGTCGGACAGGGCCTACCGGGGAGCTGTTTTTT
>TRBV4-1|TRBJ2-1|-|TRBD1
CASSQDRAGGNNEQFF
TGCGCCAGCAGCCAAGATAGGGCAGGGGGAAACAATGAGCAGTTCTTC
>TRBV14|TRBJ2-7|-|TRBD2
CASSPSTSGGREQYF
TGTGCCAGCAGCCCTTCGACTAGCGGAGGGAGGGAGCAGTACTTC
>TRBV9|TRBJ2-4|-|-
CASSVARTKRDIQYF
TGTGCCAGCAGCGTAGCTAGAACGAAGAGGGACATTCAGTACTTC
>TRBV11-3|TRBJ2-1|-|-
CASSWDAGDEQFF
TGTGCCAGCAGCTGGGACGCCGGGGATGAGCAGTTCTTC
>TRBV5-1|TRBJ2-3|once|-
CASSLEGTTDTQYF
TGCGCCAGCAGCTTGGAGGGGACCACAGATACGCAGTATTTT
>TRBV30|TRBJ2-2|-|TRBD2
CACHSGKNTGELFF
TGTGCCTGTCACAGCGGGAAGAACACCGGGGAGCTGTTTTTT
>TRBV28|TRBJ1-2|-|-
CASSPRALNFYGYTF
TGTGCCAGCAGTCCTCGTGCTCTAAACTTCTATGGCTACACCTTC
>TRBV30|TRBJ2-3|-|-
CAWSSVVYRPSQYF
TGTGCCTGGAGTTCAGTGGTCTACCGCCCGTCGCAGTATTTT
>TRBV18|TRBJ1-3|once|-
CASSPYPPPQLGRNTIYF
TGTGCCAGCTCACCATATCCTCCTCCTCAGCTTGGCCGAAACACCATATATTTT
>TRBV11-2|TRBJ2-1|-|TRBD1
CASSSLRTGFSSYNEQFF
TGTGCCAGCAGTTCCCTTAGGACAGGTTTTAGCTCCTACAATGAGCAGTTCTTC
>TRBV2|TRBJ2-5|-|-
CASRLEGETQYF
TGTGCCAGCAGACTAGAGGGGGAGACCCAGTACTTC
>TRBV2|TRBJ2-5|-|TRBD2
CASSGSGEETQYF
TGTGCCAGCAGTGGTAGCGGGGAAGAGACCCAGTACTTC
>TRBV15|TRBJ2-3|-|-
CASRGAAVLTDTQYF
TGTGCCTCTAGAGGGGCGGCGGTCCTCACAGATACGCAGTATTTT
>TRBV6-5|TRBJ2-4|-|-
CASSYSSLAKNIQYF
TGTGCCAGCAGTTACTCGTCACTAGCCAAAAACATTCAGTACTTC
>TRBV6-5|TRBJ1-1|-|-
CASSYFGRGVTEAFF
TGTGCCAGCAGTTACTTTGGCAGGGGAGTAACTGAAGCTTTCTTT
>TRBV5-1|TRBJ2-1|-|TRBD1
CASSPLTGGNEQFF
TGCGCCAGCAGCCCCCTGACAGGGGGCAATGAGCAGTTCTTC
>TRBV7-9|TRBJ1-4|-|-
CASSLGRINNEKLFF
TGTGCCAGCAGCTTAGGACGGATTAATAATGAAAAACTGTTTTTT
>TRBV5-4|TRBJ2-5|-|TRBD2
CASSRGGLQETQYF
TGTGCCAGCAGCCGGGGGGGGTTACAAGAGACCCAGTACTTC
>TRBV10-3|TRBJ2-1|-|TRBD2
CAISGTSGVNEQFF
TGTGCCATCAGCGGGACTAGCGGGGTCAATGAGCAGTTCTTC
>TRBV2|TRBJ2-7|-|-
CASREGPSYEQYF
TGTGCCAGCAGGGAGGGCCCATCCTACGAGCAGTACTTC
>TRBV7-8|TRBJ2-3|once|-
CASLGVRLYF
TGTGCCAGTCTAGGGGTTCGATTGTATTTT
>TRBV4-3|TRBJ2-3|-|TRBD2
CASSQWPRGGTYADTQYF
TGCGCCAGCAGCCAATGGCCTCGGGGAGGGACTTACGCAGATACGCAGTATTTT
>TRBV2|TRBJ2-1|-|-
CASTSDSNEQFF
TGTGCCAGCACATCGGACAGCAATGAGCAGTTCTTC
>TRBV18|TRBJ2-3|-|TRBD2
CASSPLGERDADTQYF
TGTGCCAGCTCACCCCTAGGGGAGCGGGATGCAGATACGCAGTATTTT
>TRBV2|TRBJ2-3|-|-
CASSSPDTQYF
TGTGCCAGCAGTAGCCCAGATACGCAGTATTTT
>TRBV5-4|TRBJ2-5|-|-
CASSLERKETQYF
TGTGCCAGCAGCTTGGAAAGGAAAGAGACCCAGTACTTC
>TRBV6-4|TRBJ2-7|once|TRBD2
CASSRLAGAYEQYF
TGTGCCAGCAGTCGACTAGCGGGAGCGTACGAGCAGTACTTC
>TRBV19|TRBJ1-5|-|-
CASSIQQYNQPQHF
TGTGCCAGTAGTATTCAGCAATACAATCAGCCCCAGCATTTT
>TRBV28|TRBJ2-7|-|-
CASSLGGAPSYEQYF
TGTGCCAGCAGCCTAGGGGGGGCCCCTTCCTACGAGCAGTACTTC
>TRBV4-2|TRBJ2-2|-|-
CASSPRSSGYTGELFF
TGTGCCAGCAGCCCGAGGAGTAGCGGATACACCGGGGAGCTGTTTTTT
>TRBV14|TRBJ2-7|-|-
CASSPLRGLHEQYF
TGTGCCAGCAGCCCTTTGAGGGGGTTGCACGAGCAGTACTTC
>TRBV11-2|TRBJ2-7|-|-
CASSLPYGGPGDYEQYF
TGTGCCAGCAGCTTACCCTATGGGGGGCCAGGGGATTACGAGCAGTACTTC
>TRBV7-9|TRBJ2-6|-|-
CASSSYAGSGANVLTF
TGTGCCAGCAGCTCCTACGCGGGCTCTGGGGCCAACGTCCTGACTTTC
>TRBV6-5|TRBJ1-2|-|-
CASSPWGPDYGYTF
TGTGCCAGCAGCCCCTGGGGGCCGGACTATGGCTACACCTTC
>TRBV19|TRBJ2-1|-|-
CASSIRVQTYNEQFF
TGTGCCAGTAGTATCAGGGTACAAACCTACAATGAGCAGTTCTTC
>TRBV6-1|TRBJ1-5|-|-
CASRSEGGAYQPQHF
TGTGCCAGCAGGTCTGAGGGGGGGGCTTATCAGCCCCAGCATTTT
>TRBV18|TRBJ2-7|-|-
CASSFTGFHEQYF
TGTGCCAGCTCATTTACAGGATTCCACGAGCAGTACTTC
>TRBV4-3|TRBJ2-1|-|-
CASSQENYPQQFF
TGCGCCAGCAGCCAAGAGAACTACCCACAGCAGTTCTTC
>TRBV7-2|TRBJ2-1|-|-
CASGPILGGQYNEQFF
TGTGCCAGCGGCCCAATCTTGGGGGGCCAGTACAATGAGCAGTTCTTC
>TRBV5-1|TRBJ2-7|-|-
CASSLGRARYEQYF
TGCGCCAGCAGCTTGGGCAGGGCCCGCTACGAGCAGTACTTC